Below are 22 T cell receptor beta chains sequenced from a single sample in a study of molecular identifiers for immune sequencing clone quantification. TCRdb recomputed calls from the PCR reads with MiXCR, one row per CDR3 protein. The sample lists a few hundred thousand distinct CDR3 sequences; under 30% were seen once. Sequencing was carried out using naive CD8+ T cells from blood, with Jurkat cell RNA spiked in. Regarding subset: FACS-sorted CD8+CD4-CCR7+CD45RA+ naive T cells. These receptors originate from a human donor in good health. Some libraries in this study had Jurkat cell RNA spiked in.

V usage is TRBV9 and J usage is TRBJ2-2; D unclear. Trimming took off 0 bases at V and 6 bases at J, with 6 bases between the two ends. The CDR3 runs 13 residues. CDR1 and CDR2 (germline): SGDLS, YYNGEE. CDR3 coding DNA: TGTGCCAGCAGCGTAGGGTGGGCCGGGGAGCTGTTTTTT. Its translation is CASSVGWAGELFF.

This clonotype has ten or more counts. As DNA, the CDR3 is TGCAGTGCTACTATGACGGGATTTACGACCTACGAGCAGTACTTC. It encodes CSATMTGFTTYEQYF. The chain uses TRBV20-1 and TRBJ2-7, with a tentative D call TRBD2 (5 bases). Between the trimmed V and J ends, which lost 4 bases and 2 bases, there was a span of 18 bases. The germline V gene encodes CDR1 DFQATT and CDR2 SNEGSKA (reference sequence). This CDR3 region has 15 residues.

This clonotype was seen many times. This chain connects TRBV4-2 to TRBJ2-7; D may be TRBD1 (6 bases). Germline loops: CDR1 LGHNA, CDR2 YNFKEQ. There are 14 residues in the CDR3. Between the trimmed V and J ends, which lost 1 base and 6 bases, there was a span of 13 bases. The CDR3 DNA reads as TGTGCCAGCAGCCAAGCGGACAGTCCGGGCGAGCAGTACTTC. Translated: CASSQADSPGEQYF.

The chain couples TRBV4-1 to TRBJ2-7; D unclear. Trimming left V 1 base short and J 1 base short, with 8 bases between. Germline lookup yields CDR1 MGHRA and CDR2 YSYEKL. CDR3 length: 14 amino acids. The DNA for the CDR3 is TGCGCCAGCAGCCAAGTTCTAGTTTCCTACGAGCAGTACTTC. As protein: CASSQVLVSYEQYF.

This clonotype was seen many times. The chain is built from TRBV6-5 and TRBJ2-7; D gene uncertain. CDR3 length: 13 residues. Germline CDR1 and CDR2: MNHEY and SVGAGI. Trimming removed 3 bases at V and 6 bases at J, with 12 bases between. The CDR3 coding sequence is TGTGCCAGCAGTTATAGGGTTTCGAGCGAGCAGTACTTC. It is translated as CASSYRVSSEQYF.

With respect to this clonotype: Compared with germline, one end of the junction differs, possibly owing to a read error. The V call is TRBV14, the J call TRBJ1-4; D remains unclear. CDR3 size: 13 residues. CDR1 SGHDN and CDR2 FVKESK come from the germline V gene. This CDR3 is CAGSQVVLEKLFF. As DNA, the CDR3 is TGTGCCGGCAGCCAAGTAGTACTTGAAAAACTGTTTTTT.

This rearrangement joins TRBV20-1 to TRBJ2-7, with a tentative D call TRBD2 (5 bases). The CDR3 contains 14 residues. Germline CDR1 DFQATT, CDR2 SNEGSKA (reference sequence). Deletions cut 4 bases from V and 1 base from J, with 14 bases between. CDR3 in DNA: TGCAGTGCTACGGACTCCAGCGGATCCTACGAGCAGTACTTC. Amino acid sequence: CSATDSSGSYEQYF.

This clonotype occurred a few times. The chain links TRBV3-1 to TRBJ1-1; TRBD1 might be the D (6 bases). The CDR3 is 12 amino acids. Germline V gene lookup returns CDR1 LGHDT and CDR2 YNNKEL (reference sequence). V was trimmed by 2 bases and J by 8 bases, leaving 9 bases between them. CDR3 sequence: CASSQPGQEAFF. For the CDR3, the DNA is TGTGCCAGCAGCCAACCGGGACAAGAAGCTTTCTTT. Supplemented by reference TRBV3-1 and TRBJ1-1, the full variable domain reads DTAVSQTPKYLVTQMGNDKSIKCEQNLGHDTMYWYKQDSKKFLKIMFSYNNKELIINETVPNRFSPKSPDKAHLNLHINSLELGDSAVYFCASSQPGQEAFFGQGTRLTVV.

Worth noting for this clonotype: A read error may be the cause here, since a much bigger clone is one base away. The CDR3 sequence is CASSFRLAGGQDTQYF. DNA for the CDR3: TGTGCCAGCAGCTTTCGACTAGCGGGGGGGCAAGATACGCAGTATTTT. This chain uses TRBV9 with TRBJ2-3; 14 bases fit TRBD2. Germline V gives CDR1 SGDLS, CDR2 YYNGEE. The CDR3 has 16 amino acids. V shed 4 bases and J 5 bases; nucleotides not matched to a gene: 6.

The gene calls are TRBV7-3 and TRBJ1-6, with 8 bases identical to TRBD1. The germline CDR1 and CDR2 sequences are SGHTA and FQGTGA. With V trimmed by 5 bases and J by 10 bases, 7 bases remained unmatched. The CDR3 runs 14 residues. CDR3 protein: CASSETGVGSPLHF. CDR3 bases: TGTGCCAGCAGCGAGACAGGGGTGGGGTCACCCCTCCACTTT.

The table lists this clonotype with many counts. This chain connects TRBV12-3 or TRBV12-4 to TRBJ1-2; D might be TRBD1 (5 bases). The CDR3 is 18 residues long. The V gene lost 7 bases and the J gene lost 2 bases, with 26 bases spanning the gap. The CDR3 DNA sequence: TGTGCCAGCACCCTAGGGGTCTATAACCGCCTCGACAACTATGGCTACACCTTC. Protein product: CASTLGVYNRLDNYGYTF.

This clonotype was picked up many times. J is TRBJ2-7 and V is TRBV7-2; 7 bases align to TRBD2. The CDR3 runs to 14 residues. V dropped 1 base and J dropped 4; count of bases not matched to a gene: 4. The germline V gene encodes CDR1 SGHTA and CDR2 FQGNSA. The DNA for the CDR3 is TGTGCCAGCAGCTTAGGTTCGGGGGGATACGAGCAGTACTTC. It is translated as CASSLGSGGYEQYF.

For this clonotype: Being one base from a much bigger clone, this may be a read error. The genes are TRBV7-9 and TRBJ2-7; perhaps D is TRBD1 or TRBD2 (5 bases each). Per the germline V gene, CDR1 is SEHNR and CDR2 is FQNEAQ (reference sequence). The CDR3 length is 16 residues. V dropped 5 bases and J dropped 6 bases, with 23 bases sitting between them. This CDR3 is CASSPRGRLVLGEQYF. The CDR3 nucleotides are TGTGCCAGCAGCCCGAGGGGAAGGCTGGTACTTGGCGAGCAGTACTTC.

This chain joins TRBV2 and TRBJ2-3; 11 nucleotides agree with TRBD2. Germline loops: CDR1 SNHLY, CDR2 FYNNEI. V trimming: 4 bases; J trimming: 6 bases; junction bases outside the gene matches: 9. This CDR3 has 16 amino acids. The CDR3 DNA is TGTGCCAGCAGTGGGACACTAGCGGGAGTCAGGGATACGCAGTATTTT. Residues: CASSGTLAGVRDTQYF.

The DNA for the CDR3 is TGCAGTGGCGGGACTGCCACCTACGAGCAGTACTTC. This codes for CSGGTATYEQYF. This chain connects TRBV20-1 to TRBJ2-7; tentative D call: TRBD2 (6 bases). The germline V gene has CDR1 DFQATT and CDR2 SNEGSKA (reference sequence). CDR3 length equals 12 residues. V lost 7 bases, J lost 2 bases, and 12 bases lay in between.

The J gene is TRBJ2-2, the V gene TRBV6-5; 9 nucleotides align to TRBD1. The ends lost 5 bases at V and 6 bases at J; junction bases unmatched: 22. The CDR3 sequence is 20 residues long. Germline V gene lookup returns CDR1 MNHEY and CDR2 SVGAGI. The CDR3 protein is CASSRTGTGSLVTVSGELFF. The CDR3 bases are TGTGCCAGCAGTCGAACCGGGACAGGGTCTCTCGTTACTGTCTCCGGGGAGCTGTTTTTT.

This clonotype came up a few times. The chain uses TRBV19 and TRBJ1-5; D is undetermined. Trimming pared 5 bases from V and 3 bases from J, leaving 17 bases between. In germline, CDR1 is LNHDA, CDR2 SQIVND (reference sequence). The CDR3 loop spans 16 amino acids. CDR3 in DNA: TGTGCCAGTAGTTGGAACGGCGCAGTTATCAATCAGCCCCAGCATTTT. Its translation is CASSWNGAVINQPQHF.

This clonotype has ten or more counts. The chain recombines TRBV14 with TRBJ2-5; no definite D call. CDR3 size: 13 residues. CDR1 is SGHDN, CDR2 FVKESK, per germline. The germline V and J ends were trimmed by 1 base and 2 bases, with 5 bases remaining between them. Written as DNA, the CDR3 is TGTGCCAGCAGCCAAGCACTACAAGAGACCCAGTACTTC. Residues: CASSQALQETQYF.

This clonotype is a singleton in its sample. At one end the junction does not follow the germline gene, possibly because of a read error. The chain links TRBV7-7 to TRBJ2-7, with 9 bases identical to TRBD1. Germline CDR1 is SSHAT and CDR2 is FNYEAQ (reference sequence). This CDR3 has 15 amino acids. In nucleotides, the CDR3 is TGTGCCAGCAGCACTGGACAGGGGTACTCCCACGAGCAGTACTTC. The encoded protein is CASSTGQGYSHEQYF.

This clonotype was found a few times. The rearrangement links TRBV3-2 to TRBJ2-3; the table's D call TRBD2 went unverified against the DNA. TRBV3-2 is termed a pseudogene. There are 16 residues in the CDR3. CDR3 sequence: CASSRLTSGRTNTQYF. As DNA, the CDR3 is TGTGCCAGCAGCCGACTGACTAGCGGGAGAACGAATACGCAGTATTTT.

This clonotype was seen a few times. J is TRBJ2-3 and V is TRBV12-3 or TRBV12-4, with 9 bases that match TRBD2. The CDR3 spans 17 residues. V shed 1 base and J 8 bases; nucleotides not matched to a gene: 13. The CDR3 nucleotides read TGTGCCAGCAGTTTAGTCAGTACTAGCGGGCAGCAGGGTACGCAGTATTTT. Its protein is CASSLVSTSGQQGTQYF.

On this clonotype itself: Given a much more abundant clone one base away, this may be a read error. The V call is TRBV7-9, the J call TRBJ1-1; 9 bases match TRBD1. V dropped 5 bases and J dropped 6; count of bases not matched to a gene: 13. Germline lookup yields CDR1 SEHNR and CDR2 FQNEAQ (reference sequence). CDR3 length: 16 residues. The CDR3 nucleotides are TGTGCCAGCAGCCCGGTTAGGACAGGGGTGTTCCCTGAAGCTTTCTTT. Translation gives CASSPVRTGVFPEAFF.